This passage covers 27 T cell receptor beta chains from one sample sequenced in a study of cytomegalovirus exposure and HLA in healthy donors. TCRdb keeps only in-frame clones here, not all; method: immunoSEQ multiplex PCR. The sample carries 130,000 or so clones, roughly nine tenths recorded once. Sequences were obtained from PBMCs. These TCRs come from a man under 40 in good health and CMV-seronegative.

The V call is TRBV14, the J call TRBJ2-2; D possibly corresponds to TRBD1 (5 bases). Germline V gene data show CDR1 as SGHDN and CDR2 as FVKESK. Trimming shortened V by 7 bases and J by 7 bases, and 16 bases separated the two germline ends. The CDR3 length is 14 residues. In DNA form, the CDR3 reads TGTGCCAGCAATAGAGGCAGGGTGAACGGGGAGCTGTTTTTT. Its translation is CASNRGRVNGELFF.

The table lists this clone with a few counts. The V and J genes are TRBV28 and TRBJ1-2; D is possibly TRBD1 (6 bases). CDR3 size: 15 residues. Trimming removed 5 bases at V and 4 bases at J, with 17 bases between. Per the germline V gene, CDR1 is MDHEN and CDR2 is SYDVKM. As DNA, the CDR3 is TGTGCCAGCAGTCCCCCCCTAACAGGGATCTATGGCTACACCTTC. Encoded protein: CASSPPLTGIYGYTF.

The chain employs TRBV29-1 and TRBJ2-2; TRBD2 matches at 10 bases. The CDR3 is 18 residues long. Germline CDR1 SQVTM, CDR2 ANQGSEA. V dropped 4 bases and J dropped 4; count of bases not matched to a gene: 15. This CDR3 is CSVGVPSGGRVTTGELFF. CDR3 sequence (DNA): TGCAGCGTTGGGGTGCCTAGCGGGGGTCGGGTGACCACCGGGGAGCTGTTTTTT.

The chain recombines TRBV7-2 with TRBJ1-2, with D perhaps TRBD1 (5 bases). Germline V gives CDR1 SGHTA, CDR2 FQGNSA. The CDR3 consists of 15 residues. The V and J ends lost 2 bases and 3 bases respectively, with 13 bases between them. CDR3 coding DNA: TGTGCCAGCAGCTTAAGGGTGGGCAGGGACTATGGCTACACCTTC. Its protein is CASSLRVGRDYGYTF.

V and J are TRBV11-1 and TRBJ2-7, with 9 bases identical to TRBD1. V shed 2 bases and J 6 bases; nucleotides not matched to a gene: 14. The CDR3 has 17 residues. Germline-derived CDR1 and CDR2 are SGHAT and FQDESV (reference sequence). The CDR3 loop is CASSLLRGTGFSGEQYF. In DNA form, the CDR3 reads TGTGCCAGCAGCTTACTGCGTGGGACAGGGTTTTCGGGCGAGCAGTACTTC.

V usage is TRBV5-6 and J usage is TRBJ2-1, with TRBD2 identical over 10 bases. This CDR3 has 17 residues. Unmatched junction bases numbered 13, after V lost 7 bases and J lost 3 bases. Germline CDR1 SGHDT, CDR2 YYEEEE. The CDR3, as DNA: TGTGCCAGCTCGGCAGGGGTAGCGGGGGGATACTACAATGAGCAGTTCTTC. Translating gives CASSAGVAGGYYNEQFF. The full variable domain, with the rest looked up from reference TRBV5-6 and TRBJ2-1, is DAGVTQSPTHLIKTRGQQVTLRCSPKSGHDTVSWYQQALGQGPQFIFQYYEEEERQRGNFPDRFSGHQFPNYSSELNVNALLLGDSALYLCASSAGVAGGYYNEQFFGPGTRLTVL.

This sequence joins TRBV27 and TRBJ1-1; D perhaps matches TRBD1 (5 bases). V was shortened by 6 bases and J by 3 bases, with 35 bases between the two germline ends. Germline-derived CDR1 and CDR2 are MNHEY and SMNVEV (reference sequence). The CDR3 runs to 21 residues. The CDR3 nucleotides read TGTGCCAGCAGACTAACCCCCTTTGGTCACGAAGGGGTGGCATCCCACACTGAAGCTTTCTTT. It codes for CASRLTPFGHEGVASHTEAFF.

This chain joins TRBV5-6 and TRBJ2-2; unclear D gene. There are 13 residues in the CDR3. Between the trimmed V and J ends, which lost 6 bases and 0 bases, there was a span of 6 bases. CDR1 and CDR2 from the germline V gene are SGHDT and YYEEEE. The CDR3, as DNA: TGTGCCAGCACTATTTCGAACACCGGGGAGCTGTTTTTT. Encoded protein: CASTISNTGELFF.

This clone was seen just once. The genes are TRBV29-1 and TRBJ1-1; tentative D call: TRBD1 (6 bases). The germline V and J ends were trimmed by 1 base and 4 bases, with 16 bases remaining between them. Germline V gene data show CDR1 as SQVTM and CDR2 as ANQGSEA. The length of the CDR3 is 15 residues. CDR3 sequence: CSVEVHWGGGTEAFF. The CDR3 nucleotides are TGCAGCGTTGAAGTCCATTGGGGAGGGGGCACTGAAGCTTTCTTT.

The chain uses TRBV19 and TRBJ2-3, with TRBD1 matching 7 bases. This CDR3 is 15 amino acids long. V was pared by 7 bases and J by 0 bases, with 7 bases of the junction left unmatched. Germline CDR1 is LNHDA and CDR2 is SQIVND (reference sequence). The CDR3 nucleotides are TGTGCCAGTACCGCTGGGACAGATAGCACAGATACGCAGTATTTT. This codes for CASTAGTDSTDTQYF.

This clone has just one count. The chain employs TRBV9 and TRBJ2-5; 12 nucleotides match TRBD2. CDR1 and CDR2 (germline): SGDLS, YYNGEE. The ends lost 3 bases at V and 5 bases at J; junction bases unmatched: 5. The CDR3 has 15 amino acids. CDR3 in amino acids: CASSASGGAGETQYF. In DNA form, the CDR3 reads TGTGCCAGCAGCGCTAGCGGGGGGGCTGGGGAGACCCAGTACTTC. The whole variable domain, filled in from reference TRBV9 and TRBJ2-5, reads DSGVTQTPKHLITATGQRVTLRCSPRSGDLSVYWYQQSLDQGLQFLIQYYNGEERAKGNILERFSAQQFPDLHSELNLSSLELGDSALYFCASSASGGAGETQYFGPGTRLLVL.

This clone occurred once. V usage is TRBV18 and J usage is TRBJ2-7, with D unresolved. Germline CDR1 reads KGHSH; CDR2 reads LQKENI. There are 17 residues in the CDR3. Trimming left V 3 bases short and J 0 bases short, with 18 bases between. CDR3 nucleotides: TGTGCCAGCTCACCTTTGGCAGCGACTTTAAACTCCTACGAGCAGTACTTC. The encoded protein is CASSPLAATLNSYEQYF.

This chain joins TRBV7-8 and TRBJ2-1; TRBD2 is a possible D gene (7 bases). This CDR3 spans 15 amino acids. The germline CDR1 and CDR2 sequences are SGHVS and FQNEAQ. Between the trimmed V and J ends, which lost 1 base and 4 bases, there was a span of 11 bases. The chain's CDR3 is CASSLGRGRYNEQFF. CDR3 nucleotide sequence: TGTGCCAGCAGCTTAGGGCGGGGGCGTTACAATGAGCAGTTCTTC.

V is TRBV11-2 and J is TRBJ2-7; D remains unclear. Trimming cost V 5 bases and J 2 bases, with 13 bases left between them. Looked up from germline, CDR1 is SGHAT and CDR2 is FQNNGV. CDR3 length: 14 amino acids. The CDR3 DNA sequence: TGTGCCAGCAGCCCTCAAGTAGGAGCCTACGAGCAGTACTTC. As protein: CASSPQVGAYEQYF.

This CDR3 reads CASSQGGQGYGYTF. The DNA of the CDR3 is TGTGCCAGCAGTCAGGGGGGCCAGGGCTATGGCTACACCTTC. This chain links TRBV6-5 with TRBJ1-2, with 7 bases identical to TRBD1. Losses at the gene ends were 5 bases for V and 4 bases for J; bases not matched to a gene: 7. CDR1 MNHEY and CDR2 SVGAGI come from the germline V gene. This CDR3 comprises 14 residues.

This clone was seen a few times. The chain is built from TRBV9 and TRBJ1-3; 7 nucleotides align to TRBD1. CDR3 length: 13 amino acids. The ends lost 4 bases at V and 8 bases at J; junction bases unmatched: 6. Germline CDR1 reads SGDLS; CDR2 reads YYNGEE. DNA for the CDR3: TGTGCCAGCAGCCCGAACAGGGGAGACACCATATATTTT. Encoded protein: CASSPNRGDTIYF. The entire variable domain, with the rest obtained from reference TRBV9 and TRBJ1-3, is as follows: DSGVTQTPKHLITATGQRVTLRCSPRSGDLSVYWYQQSLDQGLQFLIQYYNGEERAKGNILERFSAQQFPDLHSELNLSSLELGDSALYFCASSPNRGDTIYFGEGSWLTVV.

The chain recombines TRBV4-2 with TRBJ2-7; D gene ambiguous. This CDR3 region has 15 residues. V lost 3 bases, J lost 0 bases, and 12 bases lay in between. Germline V gene sequence: CDR1 LGHNA, CDR2 YNFKEQ. The CDR3 here is CASSHGVSSSYEQYF. The CDR3 DNA reads as TGTGCCAGCAGCCACGGAGTGAGCAGCTCCTACGAGCAGTACTTC.

V and J are TRBV7-9 and TRBJ2-7, with 9 bases that match TRBD1. CDR3 length equals 15 residues. The V segment lost 0 bases and the J segment 4 bases; nucleotides outside the gene matches: 4. From germline, CDR1 is SEHNR and CDR2 FQNEAQ (reference sequence). The CDR3 bases are TGTGCCAGCAGCTTAGCACAGGGGGCACGTTACGAGCAGTACTTC. It codes for CASSLAQGARYEQYF.

In DNA, the CDR3 is TGTGCCAGCAGCCTACCAGGATACGAGCAGTACTTC. It yields the protein CASSLPGYEQYF. The chain is built from TRBV9 and TRBJ2-7; D is ambiguous. V was trimmed by 4 bases and J by 4 bases, leaving 9 bases between them. Germline CDR1 reads SGDLS; CDR2 reads YYNGEE. The CDR3 contains 12 residues.

The gene calls are TRBV5-1 and TRBJ2-1; 7 positions agree with TRBD2. This CDR3 region has 14 residues. V dropped 2 bases and J dropped 10; count of bases not matched to a gene: 9. The germline V gene has CDR1 SGHRS and CDR2 YFSETQ. Here the CDR3 DNA reads TGCGCCAGCAGCTTTGGCGGGGGAGGCGGAGAGCAGTTCTTC. Translating gives CASSFGGGGGEQFF.

This sequence joins TRBV7-9 and TRBJ2-5, with TRBD1 matching 7 bases. This CDR3 is 13 amino acids long. Per germline, CDR1 SEHNR and CDR2 FQNEAQ (reference sequence). With V trimmed by 4 bases and J by 1 base, 0 bases remained unmatched. The DNA for the CDR3 is TGTGCCAGCAGCTGGACAGGCCAAGAGACCCAGTACTTC. Protein: CASSWTGQETQYF.

This clone was picked up one time. The gene calls are TRBV7-2 and TRBJ1-4; maybe TRBD1 (6 bases). CDR3 length equals 14 residues. V lost 5 bases and J 8 bases, leaving 15 bases between the germline ends. The germline gives CDR1 SGHTA, CDR2 FQGNSA. The chain's CDR3 is CASSPRGAEEKLFF. DNA for the CDR3: TGTGCCAGCAGCCCACGGGGGGCTGAAGAAAAACTGTTTTTT.

This clone has only one observation. The genes are TRBV5-4 and TRBJ2-2; possibly TRBD1 for D (5 bases). CDR1 SGHNT and CDR2 YYREEE come from the germline V gene (reference sequence). CDR3 length: 19 residues. V lost 0 bases and J lost 0, with 18 bases in between. This CDR3 reads CASSLDIRSPGPNTGELFF. CDR3 DNA: TGTGCCAGCAGCTTGGATATCAGGTCCCCAGGGCCGAACACCGGGGAGCTGTTTTTT. The full variable domain, its missing parts supplied by reference TRBV5-4 and TRBJ2-2, is ETGVTQSPTHLIKTRGQQVTLRCSSQSGHNTVSWYQQALGQGPQFIFQYYREEENGRGNFPPRFSGLQFPNYSSELNVNALELDDSALYLCASSLDIRSPGPNTGELFFGEGSRLTVL.

The chain uses TRBV6-1 and TRBJ1-1; tentatively, D is TRBD1 (6 bases). Germline V gene lookup returns CDR1 MNHNS and CDR2 SASEGT. Trimming cost V 6 bases and J 0 bases, with 20 bases left between them. The CDR3 contains 17 residues. The CDR3 DNA sequence: TGTGCCAGCAGCGAAATACAGGGAGATAAGATGAACACTGAAGCTTTCTTT. This codes for CASSEIQGDKMNTEAFF.

In the case of this clone: Other DNA variants within this sample encode the same CDR3. The chain uses TRBV6-1 and TRBJ2-1; a possible D gene is TRBD2 (5 bases). CDR1 and CDR2 (germline): MNHNS, SASEGT. The CDR3 spans 15 residues. V shed 3 bases and J shed 8 bases, with 17 bases lying between them. CDR3 sequence: CASSDPPLGVDEQFF. CDR3 DNA sequence: TGTGCCAGCAGTGACCCGCCACTAGGAGTCGATGAGCAGTTCTTC.

This clone was recorded once. This rearrangement joins TRBV5-1 to TRBJ2-7; D is perhaps TRBD1 (6 bases). This CDR3 region has 15 residues. Germline values: CDR1 SGHRS, CDR2 YFSETQ. With 0 bases removed from V and 1 base from J, the gap between germline ends came to 11 bases. The CDR3 bases are TGCGCCAGCAGCTTGGCAACAAGGGGGTCCTACGAGCAGTACTTC. This gives the protein CASSLATRGSYEQYF.

The chain is built from TRBV27 and TRBJ1-2; the D gene is possibly TRBD1 (6 bases). Looked up from germline, CDR1 is MNHEY and CDR2 is SMNVEV (reference sequence). The CDR3 runs to 12 residues. Between the trimmed V and J ends, which lost 5 bases and 7 bases, there was a span of 11 bases. As DNA, the CDR3 is TGTGCCAGCAGTGCAACAGGGTCTGGCTACACCTTC. Encoded protein: CASSATGSGYTF.